This T cell receptor beta chain stems from a study of blood T cells in healthy people across ages. Study-wide findings and caveats: Comparison with aged donors showed that long-lived donors had more naive CD4+ cells and higher diversity. Not knowing donor CMV status may have confounded expanded clonotype changes.

Germline lookup yields CDR1 SEHNR and CDR2 FQNEAQ (reference sequence). The V end was cut by 5 bases, the J end by 9 bases, with 19 bases between. The CDR3 has 14 residues. This clonotype was seen only a few times. The antigen remains undetermined. Those donating, healthy Caucasian individuals from Russia, were aged about 6 to 100. Peripheral blood samples of approximately 10 milliliters were drawn from each donor. Together with a sample-barcoded 5' primer, a J-beta primer mix was included in a second PCR lasting roughly 6 to 12 cycles. TCRdb re-called the 5' RACE reads through MiXCR, storing one row per CDR3 protein. The top ten hold more than 20% of the sample, which has 1.5 million to 2 million distinct CDR3 sequences, around 40% seen once.

The sequence was obtained from a human donor in good health. The chain is built from TRBV7-9 and TRBJ1-1; no reliable D call. The sample consisted of blood. CDR3 nucleotide sequence: TGTGCCAGCAGCGCAGCGGACCGACCGGGCAAAGCTTTCTTT. Encoded protein: CASSAADRPGKAFF.